The present T cell receptor (beta chain) was sequenced within a study of CD8 T cells in ankylosing spondylitis. TCRdb passed the 5' RACE reads through MiXCR, listing each CDR3 protein once. Of about 150,000 distinct CDR3 sequences in the sample, around a third were seen once. The V segment lost 5 bases and the J segment 8 bases; nucleotides outside the gene matches: 7. The CDR3 spans 14 residues. Germline CDR1 reads DFQATT; CDR2 reads SNEGSKA (reference sequence). Many counts were recorded for this clonotype. J is TRBJ2-1 and V is TRBV20-1; 12 nucleotides line up with TRBD2. The TCR comes from a male donor with ankylosing spondylitis. Input material: synovial fluid, either unsorted or a sorted T cell fraction (not recorded which). The CDR3 DNA is TGCAGTGCTCCGACTAGCGGGAGCATGGATGAGCAGTTCTTC. Translating gives CSAPTSGSMDEQFF.